These 22 T cell receptor beta chains were sequenced from one sample in a study of blood T cells in healthy people across ages. Then a second PCR, running roughly 7 to 12 cycles, was carried out with a sample-barcoded 5' primer and a J-beta primer mix. A single record per CDR3 protein comes from TCRdb applying MiXCR to the 5' RACE reads. The repertoire holds 1.5 million or so distinct CDR3 sequences, with around 42% as singletons. Input material: blood. The receptor source for this set is a woman younger than 35 in good health.

The rearrangement uses TRBV21-1 and TRBJ2-2. TRBV21-1 is tagged as a pseudogene. CDR3 length equals 16 residues. CDR3 sequence (DNA): TGTGCCAGCAGCAAAGCGGAAGGACGGAACACCGGGGAGCTGTTTTTT. Residues: CASSKAEGRNTGELFF.

This chain links TRBV20-1 with TRBJ2-1; weak D call: TRBD2 (5 bases). The CDR3 covers 12 residues. Germline V CDR1 and CDR2: DFQATT, SNEGSKA (reference sequence). Trimming shortened V by 4 bases and J by 8 bases, and 12 bases separated the two germline ends. CDR3 in amino acids: CSAIGAGYEQFF. In DNA form, the CDR3 reads TGCAGTGCTATCGGTGCGGGTTATGAGCAGTTCTTC.

This clonotype showed up many times. The chain uses TRBV4-1 and TRBJ1-2; D is undetermined. The V and J ends lost 0 bases and 2 bases respectively, with 7 bases between them. The CDR3 totals 14 residues. Germline assignment: CDR1 MGHRA and CDR2 YSYEKL. This chain's CDR3 is CASSQEVGNYGYTF. The CDR3 bases are TGCGCCAGCAGCCAAGAGGTGGGGAACTATGGCTACACCTTC.

The chain carries TRBV18 and TRBJ2-2; 7 positions agree with TRBD1. V trimming: 3 bases; J trimming: 0 bases; junction bases outside the gene matches: 4. The CDR3 covers 16 residues. Germline loops: CDR1 KGHSH, CDR2 LQKENI. The CDR3 nucleotides are TGTGCCAGCTCACCCACAGGGGATACGAACACCGGGGAGCTGTTTTTT. Protein sequence: CASSPTGDTNTGELFF.

Comments on this clonotype: A much larger clone lies a single base off, so this may be a read error. This chain connects TRBV10-3 to TRBJ2-1, with D unclear. Germline CDR1 and CDR2: ENHRY and SYGVKD. The CDR3 is 11 amino acids. Trimming pared 2 bases from V and 5 bases from J, leaving 1 base between. The DNA for the CDR3 is TGTGCCATCAGTGAGAACAATGAGCAGTTCTTC. This gives the protein CAISENNEQFF.

The chain joins TRBV20-1 to TRBJ2-1, with 8 nucleotides matching TRBD2. The J call may be incorrect, as the DNA end agrees better with TRBJ2-7. CDR1 and CDR2 from the germline V gene are DFQATT and SNEGSKA (reference sequence). The CDR3 is 14 residues long. The CDR3 here is CSARGLDSYNEQYF. Written as DNA, the CDR3 is TGCAGTGCTAGGGGACTAGACTCCTACAATGAGCAGTACTTC.

The V and J genes are TRBV10-3 and TRBJ1-1, with 8 bases identical to TRBD1. The V gene's germline CDR1 is ENHRY and CDR2 SYGVKD. The CDR3 has 13 amino acids. Unmatched junction bases numbered 9, after V lost 10 bases and J lost 5 bases. CDR3 loop: CASGAGGRTEAFF. The CDR3 region has the DNA TGTGCCAGTGGGGCAGGGGGCCGGACTGAAGCTTTCTTT.

V gene TRBV5-1 combines with J gene TRBJ1-1, with TRBD1 matching over 10 bases. The CDR3 length is 16 residues. V was clipped by 4 bases and J by 0 bases; unmatched bases: 6. The germline gives CDR1 SGHRS, CDR2 YFSETQ. The CDR3 reads CASSDRTGGMNTEAFF. The CDR3 DNA is TGCGCCAGCAGCGATCGGACAGGGGGGATGAACACTGAAGCTTTCTTT.

There are many counts of this clonotype. This chain uses TRBV5-1 with TRBJ1-4; 11 bases match TRBD1. Germline V gene lookup returns CDR1 SGHRS and CDR2 YFSETQ. The trim removed 0 bases at V and 0 bases at J, leaving 1 base unmatched. The CDR3 is 17 amino acids. The CDR3, as DNA: TGCGCCAGCAGCTTGGGGGGACAGGGGGCAACTAATGAAAAACTGTTTTTT. This sequence encodes CASSLGGQGATNEKLFF.

A remark on this clonotype: One end of the junction varies from germline; a read error may be responsible. V usage is TRBV7-7 and J usage is TRBJ2-5; D is perhaps TRBD2 (6 bases). The V gene's germline CDR1 is SSHAT and CDR2 FNYEAQ (reference sequence). The CDR3 extends over 14 amino acids. Here the CDR3 DNA reads TGTGCTAGCAGCTCCTGGACTAACCAAGAGACCCAGTACTTC. Its translation is CASSSWTNQETQYF.

This clonotype was seen only a few times. J is TRBJ2-7 and V is TRBV20-1; no clear D. Germline CDR1 is DFQATT and CDR2 is SNEGSKA (reference sequence). V lost 1 base and J 5 bases, leaving 15 bases between the germline ends. The CDR3 loop spans 14 amino acids. CDR3 sequence: CSARVPGRRNEQYF. DNA of the CDR3: TGCAGTGCTAGAGTACCGGGCAGAAGGAACGAGCAGTACTTC.

This chain connects TRBV5-6 to TRBJ2-5; TRBD1 matches at 7 bases. The V gene end was trimmed by 2 bases and the J gene end by 3 bases; junction bases not matched to a gene: 1. Germline V gives CDR1 SGHDT, CDR2 YYEEEE. This CDR3 spans 13 amino acids. The CDR3 is CASSFGQEETQYF. The CDR3 DNA follows: TGTGCCAGCAGCTTCGGACAGGAAGAGACCCAGTACTTC.

This clonotype has more than one count but fewer than ten. The chain joins TRBV2 to TRBJ2-1; a possible D gene is TRBD1 (6 bases). This CDR3 region has 12 residues. Germline loops: CDR1 SNHLY, CDR2 FYNNEI. V was clipped by 7 bases and J by 12 bases, with 16 bases between them. This CDR3 reads CASMGPGTWQFF. The CDR3 coding sequence is TGTGCCAGCATGGGCCCAGGGACATGGCAGTTCTTC.

The V and J genes are TRBV3-1 and TRBJ2-4, with D unresolved. CDR1 and CDR2 from the germline V gene are LGHDT and YNNKEL (reference sequence). This CDR3 is 13 amino acids long. The ends were cut back, 1 base at V and 8 bases at J, with 9 bases in the middle. CDR3: CASSQGRLDIQYF. In DNA, the CDR3 is TGTGCCAGCAGCCAAGGACGGCTGGACATTCAGTACTTC. The full variable domain, with the rest looked up from reference TRBV3-1 and TRBJ2-4, is DTAVSQTPKYLVTQMGNDKSIKCEQNLGHDTMYWYKQDSKKFLKIMFSYNNKELIINETVPNRFSPKSPDKAHLNLHINSLELGDSAVYFCASSQGRLDIQYFGAGTRLSVL.

This clonotype showed up just a few times. V is TRBV4-1 and J is TRBJ2-1; D is ambiguous. The CDR3 has 15 residues. Trimming took off 1 base at V and 8 bases at J, with 15 bases between the two ends. Germline V lookup: CDR1 MGHRA, CDR2 YSYEKL. The CDR3 bases are TGCGCCAGCAGCCAAGTCGGTGGACCGTCCGATGAGCAGTTCTTC. Protein: CASSQVGGPSDEQFF.

The rearrangement joins TRBV9 to TRBJ2-1; D call uncertain. CDR3 length: 17 residues. Between the trimmed V and J ends, which lost 0 bases and 4 bases, there was a span of 17 bases. The germline gives CDR1 SGDLS, CDR2 YYNGEE. The CDR3 DNA sequence: TGTGCCAGCAGCGTAGATGCCCAGGTCGCCGGGTACAATGAGCAGTTCTTC. This translates into CASSVDAQVAGYNEQFF.

The V call is TRBV20-1, the J call TRBJ1-4, with D perhaps matching TRBD1 (6 bases). CDR3 length equals 14 residues. V lost 4 bases and J 7 bases, leaving 16 bases between the germline ends. Germline V gene data show CDR1 as DFQATT and CDR2 as SNEGSKA (reference sequence). The CDR3 region is CSAMGPGAGEKLFF. As DNA, the CDR3 is TGCAGTGCTATGGGGCCAGGGGCGGGTGAAAAACTGTTTTTT.

V and J are TRBV11-2 and TRBJ2-1; D ambiguous. The J call may be wrong; the DNA end is better matched by TRBJ2-7. The germline V gene has CDR1 SGHAT and CDR2 FQNNGV. The CDR3 has 13 amino acids. The CDR3 reads CASSLVKNNEQYF. Here the CDR3 DNA reads TGTGCCAGCAGCTTAGTAAAAAACAATGAGCAGTACTTC.

A remark on this clonotype: A much larger clone lies one base from this, so it may be a read error. The V gene is TRBV20-1, the J gene TRBJ2-5; D is ambiguous. Germline CDR1 DFQATT, CDR2 SNEGSKA (reference sequence). CDR3 length: 15 residues. CDR3 residues: CSARDPKALQETRYF. The CDR3 DNA reads as TGCAGTGCTAGAGATCCTAAGGCGCTTCAAGAGACCCGGTACTTC.

The V and J genes are TRBV5-1 and TRBJ2-1; D is undetermined. V shed 5 bases and J shed 5 bases, with 11 bases lying between them. The CDR3 spans 13 residues. Germline V lookup: CDR1 SGHRS, CDR2 YFSETQ. CDR3 residues: CASSGYRNNEQFF. CDR3 coding DNA: TGCGCCAGCAGTGGGTACCGGAACAATGAGCAGTTCTTC.

The rearrangement links TRBV6-1 to TRBJ2-4, with 8 bases aligning to TRBD1. CDR3 length: 14 amino acids. Germline lookup yields CDR1 MNHNS and CDR2 SASEGT. V dropped 7 bases and J dropped 5; count of bases not matched to a gene: 7. CDR3 nucleotides: TGTGCCAGCACTTACAGGGGGACCGAAAACATTCAGTACTTC. It specifies CASTYRGTENIQYF.

This clonotype has a handful of counts. V and J are TRBV20-1 and TRBJ2-5; 8 bases match TRBD2. The CDR3 spans 14 residues. V was pared by 3 bases and J by 4 bases, with 7 bases of the junction left unmatched. Per the germline V gene, CDR1 is DFQATT and CDR2 is SNEGSKA (reference sequence). The CDR3, as DNA: TGCAGTGCTAGTGATGGGCTAGCGGGAGAGACCCAGTACTTC. Protein product: CSASDGLAGETQYF.